This entry is about one T cell receptor beta chain. Its specific antigen is unknown. The sample holds no much larger clone one base away, and base qualities are not on file. The collaborating institutions used their own protocols to collect whole blood in K2EDTA tubes. Collaborator samples were shipped for TCRbeta analysis as frozen whole blood, isolated PBMCs, or DNA extracted from either sample type. TCRbeta CDR3 regions were amplified from genomic DNA using the immunoSEQ Assay, a bias-controlled multiplex PCR. For the original study's pipeline: Within the assay, amplification of reference gene primers was used to estimate how many nucleated cells each sample contained. To quantify the absolute abundance of each unique TCRbeta CDR3 rearrangement, sequence reads were collapsed and filtered. Productive Simpson clonality was computed per sample as the square root of Simpson's diversity index over productive rearrangements. Here the immuneACCESS table is served through TCRdb, limited to in-frame sequences with V and J called. Missing clones are a known gap in these copies; in checked studies unresolved V genes cover under half, and the rest lacks a known reason. V and J calls and clone size are given by that table; D and trimming were obtained from the DNA. The sample table records a few hundred thousand clones; roughly 85% of these occur just once. The ten largest clones add up to just over 7% of the sample.

The data were taken from a study of blood T cell repertoires in COVID-19 (dated by TCRdb to about 2020). General notes on the study: Samples covering the acute and convalescent phases of COVID-19 were provided by collaborators in the United States, Italy and Spain. The prospective study material was composed of cDNA or gDNA derived from T cells, B-cell-depleted T cells, or PBMCs. Subjects who had been exposed to COVID-19, were actively infected with it, or had recovered from it provided the deeply sampled blood TCRbeta repertoires that made up the dataset. The repertoires were released in a freely available public database intended as a resource for research on the immune response to SARS-CoV-2. Samples were obtained from the ongoing ImmuneRACE study (first 160 participants) and from roughly 1,300 subjects provided by 6 global collaborators. Sample metadata almost always included a de-identified subject ID, COVID-19 status, age in years and sex. Where available, HLA class I and class II types were obtained from metadata supplied by the sample provider rather than from assay-based typing.

The research as a whole found: Clinical and demographic metadata were provided uncurated, with the amount varying by source and participant.

This clonotype originated in a human donor in a cohort sampled during active COVID-19. The specimen was peripheral blood.

Here is the DNA: TGTGCCAGCAGCTTGGGCGGGGGGGCCATAGATACGCAGTATTTT. This yields the protein CASSLGGGAIDTQYF. The chain couples TRBV5-5 to TRBJ2-3, and TRBD2 matches 9 of the central bases. The junction shows trimming of 0 bases on V and 5 bases on J, and the gene matches do not reach 4 bases of it. The germline V gene (reference sequence) supplies CDR1 SGHKS and CDR2 YYEKEE. The CDR3 has 15 amino acids, counting the end cysteine and phenylalanine. Of the read, only the CDR3 DNA is kept; its 45 bases are in frame from base 1.